This TCR delta chain stems from a study of gamma-delta T cells after stem cell transplantation. This clone was seen a handful of times. This sequence is one base from a far larger clone and is likely a read error. TCRdb fed the RT-PCR reads to CATT. The profile shows some 550 delta-chain clones, less than 15% of them singletons. Looked up from germline, CDR1 is GEAIGNYY and CDR2 is EKD. This CDR3 has 19 amino acids. J was trimmed by 4 bases and V by 0 bases; bases with no gene match: 10. This TCR came from a human donor. It is not recorded whose cells these are; they may come from a transplant donor. The chain is built from TRDV2 and TRDJ2; TRDD3 agrees at 13 bases. Sequencing used gamma-delta T cells. CDR3 DNA sequence: TGTGCCTGTGACACCGTCTCGACTGGGGGATACGAAACGACAGCACAACTCTTCTTT. The encoded protein is CACDTVSTGGYETTAQLFF.